The subject of this entry is one T cell receptor beta chain. Its antigen is unknown. No base qualities exist here, and no much larger clone lies one base off it. Genomic DNA was isolated from the sorted cells so that the TCRbeta CDR3 region could be sequenced. The immunoSEQ Assay was used to sequence the TCRbeta CDR3 regions. TCRdb took this table from immuneACCESS and kept in-frame rearrangements with V and J called. Such tables lack part of the clones; where checked against another copy, unresolved V genes explain under half of the gap, and the rest is unexplained. The sample table shows 21,000 or so clones, and 85% to 90% are seen once. Just over 20% of the sample is in the top ten clones. Relative to germline, V is missing 2 bases and J is missing 7 bases, with 4 bases of the junction outside any gene match. Looking up the germline V gene yields CDR1 MNHEY and CDR2 SVGAGI. The CDR3 starts with the cysteine, ends with the phenylalanine, and has 15 residues. The kept DNA is CDR3 alone, 45 bases in frame from the first base.

The data are from a study of OX40 agonist ivuxolimab in advanced cancers. In terms of the full investigation: Ivuxolimab was a fully human IgG2 agonistic monoclonal antibody targeting the costimulatory receptor OX40 (CD134). The monotherapy dose-escalation portion (N of about 47 patients) of the phase I ivuxolimab trial is reported in the paper. Of the approximately 54 patients in dose escalation, about 20 had hepatocellular carcinoma, some 15 had melanoma, 9 had renal cell carcinoma and 9 had head and neck cancer. Prior anti-PD-1, anti-PD-L1 or anti-CTLA-4 therapy was permitted, and 30% to 45% of dose-escalation patients had received checkpoint inhibitors. Peripheral TCRbeta sequencing was intended to test whether TCR sequence diversity was altered and clonal T-cell expansion was caused by ivuxolimab. In the dose-escalation cohort, around 80% of patients were male, and the mean age was 60 years with a range of about 23 to 79. Partial responses occurred in three dose-escalation patients: two with cutaneous melanoma and one with hepatocellular carcinoma. Intravenous ivuxolimab was administered to patients every 2 weeks at six dose levels: 0.01, 0.1, 0.3, 1.5, 3 and 10 mg/kg.

The paper's findings and limits, for the study overall: Which antigens the clonally expanded peripheral T cells were specific for was not determined. Partial responders in the 0.1-3.0 mg/kg groups had among the lowest normalized peripheral clonal expansion, especially among CD8+ T cells. At doses from 0.1 to 3.0 mg/kg, clonal expansion was seen in both CD4+ and CD8+ blood T cells between baseline and week 6. On average, CD8+ T cells showed more expanded clones than CD4+ T cells after ivuxolimab. Low levels of normalized T-cell clonal expansion were also seen in some patients who did not respond.

The trial excluded patients who had a history of autoimmune disease or were on systemic immunosuppression. Peripheral blood for TCR sequencing was collected from all dose cohorts at baseline, on cycle 4 day 1, and on cycle 7 day 1. Samples came from an open-label, multicenter, first-in-human phase I dose-escalation trial of ivuxolimab. Adults with locally advanced or metastatic melanoma, renal cell carcinoma, hepatocellular carcinoma or head and neck squamous cell carcinoma were enrolled in the trial. Before TCR sequencing, CD4+ and CD8+ T cells were separately sorted from peripheral blood. The source of this sequence is an adult with an advanced solid tumor such as melanoma, head and neck, liver or kidney cancer. This receptor chain uses TRBV6-5 and TRBJ2-3, with TRBD1 identical over 12 junction bases. The material was CD4+ or CD8+ T cells sorted from blood, obtained in a trial of the OX40 agonist ivuxolimab. Here is the DNA: TGTGCCAGCAGTTACGGGACAGGGGGCGTAAATACGCAGTATTTT. It translates to CASSYGTGGVNTQYF.